This T cell receptor (beta chain) was retrieved from a study of regulatory T cells in long-lasting Graves disease. Overall study context: Persistent Graves' disease meant over 5 years of antithyroid drugs with positive TSH receptor antibodies.

iRepertoire HTBI primers and Arm-PCR of CDR3 regions built TCR beta libraries. In TCRdb, the multiplex PCR reads were re-called with MiXCR into one record per CDR3 protein. The table shows almost 350,000 distinct CDR3 sequences, with 15% to 20% occurring only once. The study's findings and limits: The study found lower TCR diversity in persistent Graves' patients than in newly diagnosed ones.

This CDR3 spans 14 amino acids. Trimming pared 4 bases from V and 1 base from J, leaving 10 bases between. Germline-derived CDR1 and CDR2 are MDHEN and SYDVKM. Time point: persistent/refractory GD, antithyroid drugs over 5 years with positive TRAb. PBMC-extracted RNA yielded the TCR library. This clonotype was picked up many times. The antigen is unknown. The TCR originated in a female donor with Graves disease. The material was peripheral blood mononuclear cells (PBMCs), obtained when the disease was refractory, from a patient treated with antithyroid drugs. The chain has TRBV28 and TRBJ2-5, with TRBD2 as a possible D gene (6 bases). The CDR3 protein is CASSWEEGQETQYF. The CDR3 DNA sequence: TGTGCCAGCAGTTGGGAGGAGGGCCAAGAGACCCAGTACTTC.